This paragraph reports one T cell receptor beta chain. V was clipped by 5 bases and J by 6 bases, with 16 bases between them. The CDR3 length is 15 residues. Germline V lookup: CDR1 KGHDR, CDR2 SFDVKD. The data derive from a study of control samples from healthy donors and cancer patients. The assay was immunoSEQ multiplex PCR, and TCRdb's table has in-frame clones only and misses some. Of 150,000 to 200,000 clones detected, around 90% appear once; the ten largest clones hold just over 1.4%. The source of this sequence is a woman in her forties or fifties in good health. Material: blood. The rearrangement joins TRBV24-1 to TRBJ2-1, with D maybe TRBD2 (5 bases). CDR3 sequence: CATSVVRAAGNEQFF. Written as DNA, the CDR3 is TGTGCCACCAGTGTTGTAAGGGCTGCGGGCAATGAGCAGTTCTTC.